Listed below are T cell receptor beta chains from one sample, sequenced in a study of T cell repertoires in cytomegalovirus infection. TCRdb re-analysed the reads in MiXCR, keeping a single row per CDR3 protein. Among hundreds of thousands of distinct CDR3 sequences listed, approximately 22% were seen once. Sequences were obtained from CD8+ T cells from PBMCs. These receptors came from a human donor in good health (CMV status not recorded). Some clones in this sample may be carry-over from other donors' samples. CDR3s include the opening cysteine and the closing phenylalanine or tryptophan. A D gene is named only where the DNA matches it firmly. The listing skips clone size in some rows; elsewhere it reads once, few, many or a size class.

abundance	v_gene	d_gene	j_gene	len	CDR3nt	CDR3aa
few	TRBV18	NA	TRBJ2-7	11	TGTGCCAGCTCACCCTCGGGCGAGCAGTACTTC	CASSPSGEQYF
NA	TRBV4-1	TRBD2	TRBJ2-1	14	TGCGCCAGCAGCCACAGCGGGGGGGCCAATGAGCAGTTCTTC	CASSHSGGANEQFF
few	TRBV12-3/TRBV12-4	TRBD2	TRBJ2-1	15	TGTGCCAGCAGTCCCGATGGACTAGCCTACAATGAGCAGTTCTTC	CASSPDGLAYNEQFF
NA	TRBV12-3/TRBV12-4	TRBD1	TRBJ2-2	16	TGTGCCAGCAGTTTAGTTGGGACAGAGAACACCGGGGAGCTGTTTTTT	CASSLVGTENTGELFF
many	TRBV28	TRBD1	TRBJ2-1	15	TGTGCCAGTACCCTAGGGGACAGCTCCTACAATGAGCAGTTCTTC	CASTLGDSSYNEQFF
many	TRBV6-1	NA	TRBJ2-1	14	TGTGCCAGCACCCCCAGGGACGGATACAATGAGCAGTTCTTC	CASTPRDGYNEQFF
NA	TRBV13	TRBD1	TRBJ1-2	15	TGTGCCAGCAGCAGGGGGACAGGGGAGGTTTCTGGCTACACCTTC	CASSRGTGEVSGYTF
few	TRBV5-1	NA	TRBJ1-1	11	TGCGCCAGCAGCTTTGGCATGGAAGCTTTCTTT	CASSFGMEAFF
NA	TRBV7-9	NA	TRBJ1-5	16	TGTGCCAGCAGCCACTCCGGGGTGTATAGCAATCAGCCCCAGCATTTT	CASSHSGVYSNQPQHF
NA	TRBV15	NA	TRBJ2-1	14	TGTGCCACCGGTGAGCCGACCAGCTACAATGAGCAGTTCTTC	CATGEPTSYNEQFF
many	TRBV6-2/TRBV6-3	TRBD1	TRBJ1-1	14	TGTGCCAGCAGTGGGACAGGGGGGAACACTGAAGCTTTCTTT	CASSGTGGNTEAFF
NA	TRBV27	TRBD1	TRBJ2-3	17	TGTGCCAGCAGTCTTTGGGGGACAGGGGGAAACACAGATACGCAGTATTTT	CASSLWGTGGNTDTQYF
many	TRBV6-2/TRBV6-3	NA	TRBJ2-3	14	TGTGCCAGCAGTTACTCCCTGAGCCCAGATACGCAGTATTTT	CASSYSLSPDTQYF
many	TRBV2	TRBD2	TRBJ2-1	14	TGTGCCACCTCCGGGACTAGCGGGGACAATGAGCAGTTCTTC	CATSGTSGDNEQFF
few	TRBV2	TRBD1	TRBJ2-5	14	TGTGCCAGCAGTTCCGGGACAGAGAAGAGAACCCAGTACTTC	CASSSGTEKRTQYF
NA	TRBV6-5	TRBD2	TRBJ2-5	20	TGTGCCAGCAGTCAATCCCTTGGGATTTCTAGCGGGGGTTACCAAGAGACCCAGTACTTC	CASSQSLGISSGGYQETQYF